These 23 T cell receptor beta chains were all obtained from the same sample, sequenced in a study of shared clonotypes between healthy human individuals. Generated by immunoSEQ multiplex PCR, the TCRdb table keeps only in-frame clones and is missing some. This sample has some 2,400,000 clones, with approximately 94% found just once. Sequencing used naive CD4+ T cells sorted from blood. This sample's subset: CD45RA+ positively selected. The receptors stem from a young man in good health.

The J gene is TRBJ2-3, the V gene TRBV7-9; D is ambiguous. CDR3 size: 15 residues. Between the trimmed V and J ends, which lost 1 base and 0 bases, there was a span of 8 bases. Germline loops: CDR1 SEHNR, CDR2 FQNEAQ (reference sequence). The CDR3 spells CASSLVPASTDTQYF. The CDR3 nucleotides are TGTGCCAGCAGCTTAGTGCCAGCTAGCACAGATACGCAGTATTTT.

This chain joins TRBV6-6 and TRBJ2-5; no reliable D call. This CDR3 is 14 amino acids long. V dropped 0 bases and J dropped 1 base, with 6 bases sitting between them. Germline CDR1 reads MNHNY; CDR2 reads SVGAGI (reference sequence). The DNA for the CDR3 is TGTGCCAGCAGTTACTCGTCGCTCCAAGAGACCCAGTACTTC. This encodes CASSYSSLQETQYF.

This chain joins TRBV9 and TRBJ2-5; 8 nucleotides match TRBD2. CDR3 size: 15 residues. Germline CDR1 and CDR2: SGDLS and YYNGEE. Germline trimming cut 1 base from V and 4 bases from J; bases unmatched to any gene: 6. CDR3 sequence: CASSVTGGPVETQYF. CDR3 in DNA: TGTGCCAGCAGCGTAACGGGAGGGCCAGTAGAGACCCAGTACTTC.

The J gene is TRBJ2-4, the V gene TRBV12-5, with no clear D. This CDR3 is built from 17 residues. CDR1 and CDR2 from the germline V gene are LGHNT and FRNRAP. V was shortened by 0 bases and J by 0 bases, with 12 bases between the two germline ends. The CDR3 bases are TGTGCTAGTGGTTTGGTGCCCGGCCCTCTAGCCAAAAACATTCAGTACTTC. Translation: CASGLVPGPLAKNIQYF.

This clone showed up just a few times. CDR3: CASSQTGHFGYTF. Written as DNA, the CDR3 is TGCGCCAGCAGCCAGACGGGACATTTTGGCTACACCTTC. V usage is TRBV4-1 and J usage is TRBJ1-2; TRBD1 is a possible D gene (6 bases). The ends were cut back, 3 bases at V and 7 bases at J, with 12 bases in the middle. The germline V gene encodes CDR1 MGHRA and CDR2 YSYEKL. The length of the CDR3 is 13 residues.

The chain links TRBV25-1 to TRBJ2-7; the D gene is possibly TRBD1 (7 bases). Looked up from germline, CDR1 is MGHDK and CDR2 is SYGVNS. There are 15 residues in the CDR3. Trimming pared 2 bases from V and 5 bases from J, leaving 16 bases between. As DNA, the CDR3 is TGTGCCAGCAGTGAAACAGGGGCCAGGACTAACGAGCAGTACTTC. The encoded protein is CASSETGARTNEQYF.

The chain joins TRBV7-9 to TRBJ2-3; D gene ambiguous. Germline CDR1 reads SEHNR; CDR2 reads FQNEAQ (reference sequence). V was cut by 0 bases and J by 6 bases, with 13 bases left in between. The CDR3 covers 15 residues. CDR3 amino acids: CASSLALTAPDTQYF. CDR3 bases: TGTGCCAGCAGCTTAGCGTTAACAGCCCCGGATACGCAGTATTTT.

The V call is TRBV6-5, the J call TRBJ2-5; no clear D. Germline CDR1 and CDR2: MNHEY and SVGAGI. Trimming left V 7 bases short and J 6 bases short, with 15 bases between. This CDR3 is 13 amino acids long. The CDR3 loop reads CASTSPGPQTQYF. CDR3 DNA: TGTGCCAGCACCTCACCCGGCCCCCAGACCCAGTACTTC.

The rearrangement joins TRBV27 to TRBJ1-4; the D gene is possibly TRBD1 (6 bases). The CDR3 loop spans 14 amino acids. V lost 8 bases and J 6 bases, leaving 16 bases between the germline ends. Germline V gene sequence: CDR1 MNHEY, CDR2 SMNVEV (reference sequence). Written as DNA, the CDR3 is TGTGCCAGCTCCACCGGGGGGGCGCATGAAAAACTGTTTTTT. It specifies CASSTGGAHEKLFF.

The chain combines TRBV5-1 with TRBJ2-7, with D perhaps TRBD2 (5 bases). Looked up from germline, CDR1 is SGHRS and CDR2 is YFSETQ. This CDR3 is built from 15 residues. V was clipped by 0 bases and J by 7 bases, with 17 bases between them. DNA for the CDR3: TGCGCCAGCAGCTTGGATGATCGGGGATTCGGGGAGCAGTACTTC. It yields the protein CASSLDDRGFGEQYF. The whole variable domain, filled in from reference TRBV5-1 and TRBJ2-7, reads KAGVTQTPRYLIKTRGQQVTLSCSPISGHRSVSWYQQTPGQGLQFLFEYFSETQRNKGNFPGRFSGRQFSNSRSEMNVSTLELGDSALYLCASSLDDRGFGEQYFGPGTRLTVT.

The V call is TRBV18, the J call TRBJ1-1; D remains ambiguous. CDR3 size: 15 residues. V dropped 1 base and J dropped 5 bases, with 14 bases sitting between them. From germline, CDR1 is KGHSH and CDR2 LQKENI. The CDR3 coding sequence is TGTGCCAGCTCACCACAAGAGGGTCTTGGTACTGAAGCTTTCTTT. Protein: CASSPQEGLGTEAFF. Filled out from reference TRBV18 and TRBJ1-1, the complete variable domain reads NAGVMQNPRHLVRRRGQEARLRCSPMKGHSHVYWYRQLPEEGLKFMVYLQKENIIDESGMPKERFSAEFPKEGPSILRIQQVVRGDSAAYFCASSPQEGLGTEAFFGQGTRLTVV.

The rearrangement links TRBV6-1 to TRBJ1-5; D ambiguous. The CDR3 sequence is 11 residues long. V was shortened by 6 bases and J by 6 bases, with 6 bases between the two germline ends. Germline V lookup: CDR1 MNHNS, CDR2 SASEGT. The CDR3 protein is CASRSGQPQHF. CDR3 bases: TGTGCCAGCAGGTCCGGTCAGCCCCAGCATTTT.

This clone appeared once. The CDR3 is CASSVDDSSNYGYTF. CDR3 coding DNA: TGTGCCAGCAGCGTAGATGACAGTTCTAACTATGGCTACACCTTC. The genes are TRBV9 and TRBJ1-2, with D tentatively TRBD1 (5 bases). The V and J ends lost 0 bases and 0 bases respectively, with 9 bases between them. This CDR3 is 15 amino acids long. Germline loops: CDR1 SGDLS, CDR2 YYNGEE.

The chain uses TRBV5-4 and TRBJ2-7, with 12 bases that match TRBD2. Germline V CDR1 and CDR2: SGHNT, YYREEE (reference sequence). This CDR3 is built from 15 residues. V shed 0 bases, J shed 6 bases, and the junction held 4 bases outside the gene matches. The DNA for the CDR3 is TGTGCCAGCAGCTTGGCTAGCGGGAGGGCCCTCGAGCAGTACTTC. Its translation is CASSLASGRALEQYF.

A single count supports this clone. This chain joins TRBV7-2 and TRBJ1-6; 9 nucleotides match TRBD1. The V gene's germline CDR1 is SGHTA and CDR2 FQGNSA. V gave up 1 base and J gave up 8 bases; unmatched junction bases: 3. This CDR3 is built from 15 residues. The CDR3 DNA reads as TGTGCCAGCAGCTTAGGACAGGGGGGGTATTCACCCCTCCACTTT. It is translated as CASSLGQGGYSPLHF. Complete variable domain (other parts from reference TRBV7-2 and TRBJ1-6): GAGVSQSPSNKVTEKGKDVELRCDPISGHTALYWYRQSLGQGLEFLIYFQGNSAPDKSGLPSDRFSAERTGGSVSTLTIQRTQQEDSAVYLCASSLGQGGYSPLHFGNGTRLTVT.

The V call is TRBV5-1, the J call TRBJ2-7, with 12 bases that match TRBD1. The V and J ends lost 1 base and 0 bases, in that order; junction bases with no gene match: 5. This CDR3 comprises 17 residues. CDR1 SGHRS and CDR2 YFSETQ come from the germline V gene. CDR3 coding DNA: TGCGCCAGCAGCTTGACCGGGACAGGGGGCTCCTCCTACGAGCAGTACTTC. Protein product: CASSLTGTGGSSYEQYF.

The CDR3 loop reads CASSRASMGYTF. CDR3 coding DNA: TGTGCCAGCAGCAGGGCCTCTATGGGCTACACCTTC. The genes are TRBV28 and TRBJ1-2; possibly TRBD1 for D (5 bases). Germline lookup yields CDR1 MDHEN and CDR2 SYDVKM. The CDR3 extends over 12 amino acids. V was trimmed by 6 bases and J by 8 bases, leaving 13 bases between them.

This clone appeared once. The CDR3 nucleotides are TGCAGCGTTACAGGTCTGGGGGAAAAACTGTTTTTT. Protein sequence: CSVTGLGEKLFF. The chain employs TRBV29-1 and TRBJ1-4; D might be TRBD1 (5 bases). Trimming pared 5 bases from V and 8 bases from J, leaving 12 bases between. CDR1 SQVTM and CDR2 ANQGSEA come from the germline V gene. The length of the CDR3 is 12 residues.

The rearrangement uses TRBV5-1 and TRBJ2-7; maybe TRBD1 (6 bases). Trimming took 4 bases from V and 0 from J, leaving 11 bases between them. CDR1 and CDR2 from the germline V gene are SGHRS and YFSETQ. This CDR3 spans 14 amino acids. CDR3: CASSRWTDSYEQYF. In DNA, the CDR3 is TGCGCCAGCAGCCGGTGGACAGACTCCTACGAGCAGTACTTC.

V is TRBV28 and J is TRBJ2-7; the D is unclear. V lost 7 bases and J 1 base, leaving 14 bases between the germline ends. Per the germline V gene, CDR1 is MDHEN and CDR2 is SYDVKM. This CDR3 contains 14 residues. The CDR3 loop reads CASTQMVGSYEQYF. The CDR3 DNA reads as TGTGCCAGCACCCAAATGGTGGGTTCCTACGAGCAGTACTTC. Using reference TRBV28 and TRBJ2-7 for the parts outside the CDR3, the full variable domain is DVKVTQSSRYLVKRTGEKVFLECVQDMDHENMFWYRQDPGLGLRLIYFSYDVKMKEKGDIPEGYSVSREKKERFSLILESASTNQTSMYLCASTQMVGSYEQYFGPGTRLTVT.

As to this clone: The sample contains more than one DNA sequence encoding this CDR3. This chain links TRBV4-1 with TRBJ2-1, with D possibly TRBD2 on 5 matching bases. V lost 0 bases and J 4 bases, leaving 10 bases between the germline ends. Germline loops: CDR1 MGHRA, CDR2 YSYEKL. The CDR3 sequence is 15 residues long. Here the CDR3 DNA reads TGCGCCAGCAGCCAAGAGTCTAGCTCATACAATGAGCAGTTCTTC. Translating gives CASSQESSSYNEQFF.

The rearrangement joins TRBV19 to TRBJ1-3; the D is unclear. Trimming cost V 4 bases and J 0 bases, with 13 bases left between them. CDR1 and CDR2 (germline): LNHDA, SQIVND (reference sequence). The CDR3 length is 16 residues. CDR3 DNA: TGTGCCAGTAGTAAGTTCGACGGGCACTCTGGAAACACCATATATTTT. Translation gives CASSKFDGHSGNTIYF.

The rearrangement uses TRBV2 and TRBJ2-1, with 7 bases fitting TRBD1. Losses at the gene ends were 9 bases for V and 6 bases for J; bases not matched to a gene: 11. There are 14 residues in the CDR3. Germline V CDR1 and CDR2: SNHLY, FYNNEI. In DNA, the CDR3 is TGTGCCAGGGGGGAACAGGGGAAAGGCAATGAGCAGTTCTTC. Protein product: CARGEQGKGNEQFF.